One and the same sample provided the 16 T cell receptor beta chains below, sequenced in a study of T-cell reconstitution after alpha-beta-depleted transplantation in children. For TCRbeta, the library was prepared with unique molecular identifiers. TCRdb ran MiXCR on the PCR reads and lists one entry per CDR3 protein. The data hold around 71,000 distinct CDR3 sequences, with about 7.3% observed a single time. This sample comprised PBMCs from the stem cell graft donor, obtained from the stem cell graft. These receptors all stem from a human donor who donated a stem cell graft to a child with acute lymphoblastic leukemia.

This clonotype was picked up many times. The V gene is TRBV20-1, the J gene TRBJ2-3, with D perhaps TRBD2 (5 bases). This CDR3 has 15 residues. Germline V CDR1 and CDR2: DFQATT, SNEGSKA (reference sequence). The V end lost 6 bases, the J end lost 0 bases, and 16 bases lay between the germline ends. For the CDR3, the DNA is TGCAGTGCGAACGACTACGCCCTTAGCACAGATACGCAGTATTTT. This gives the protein CSANDYALSTDTQYF.

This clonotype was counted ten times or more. CDR3 sequence (DNA): TGTGCCAGCAGCGGGGGACAGCCCAATCAGCCCCAGCATTTT. Amino acid sequence: CASSGGQPNQPQHF. V and J are TRBV5-6 and TRBJ1-5, with 7 nucleotides matching TRBD1. The CDR3 is 14 residues long. Germline lookup yields CDR1 SGHDT and CDR2 YYEEEE. V lost 4 bases, J lost 3 bases, and 4 bases stayed unmatched.

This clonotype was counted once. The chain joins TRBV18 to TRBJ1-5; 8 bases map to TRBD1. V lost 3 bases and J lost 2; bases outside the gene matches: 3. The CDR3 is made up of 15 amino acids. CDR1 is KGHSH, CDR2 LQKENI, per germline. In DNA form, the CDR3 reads TGTGCCAGCTCACCGGACAGGGATGGCAATCAGCCCCAGCATTTT. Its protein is CASSPDRDGNQPQHF.

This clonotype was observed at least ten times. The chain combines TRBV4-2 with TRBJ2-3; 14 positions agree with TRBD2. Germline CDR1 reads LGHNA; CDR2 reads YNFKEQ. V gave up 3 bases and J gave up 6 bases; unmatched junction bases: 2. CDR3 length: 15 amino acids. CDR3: CASSQTSGGADTQYF. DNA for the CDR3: TGTGCCAGCAGCCAGACTAGCGGGGGGGCCGATACGCAGTATTTT.

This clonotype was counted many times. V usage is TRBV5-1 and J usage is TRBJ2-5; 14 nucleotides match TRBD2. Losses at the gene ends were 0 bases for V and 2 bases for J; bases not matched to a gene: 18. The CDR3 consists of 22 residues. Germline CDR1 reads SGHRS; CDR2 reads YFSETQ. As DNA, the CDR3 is TGCGCCAGCAGCTTGGTTTTTTTTGGGACTAGCGGGAGTTTACCGACACAAGAGACCCAGTACTTC. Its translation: CASSLVFFGTSGSLPTQETQYF. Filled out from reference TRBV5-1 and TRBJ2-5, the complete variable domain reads KAGVTQTPRYLIKTRGQQVTLSCSPISGHRSVSWYQQTPGQGLQFLFEYFSETQRNKGNFPGRFSGRQFSNSRSEMNVSTLELGDSALYLCASSLVFFGTSGSLPTQETQYFGPGTRLLVL.

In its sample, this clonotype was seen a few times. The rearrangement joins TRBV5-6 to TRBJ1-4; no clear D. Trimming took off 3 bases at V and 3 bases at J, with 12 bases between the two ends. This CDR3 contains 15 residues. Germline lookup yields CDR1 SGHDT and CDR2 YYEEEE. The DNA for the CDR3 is TGTGCCAGCAGCTCGGGTGGCGGATCTAATGAAAAACTGTTTTTT. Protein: CASSSGGGSNEKLFF.

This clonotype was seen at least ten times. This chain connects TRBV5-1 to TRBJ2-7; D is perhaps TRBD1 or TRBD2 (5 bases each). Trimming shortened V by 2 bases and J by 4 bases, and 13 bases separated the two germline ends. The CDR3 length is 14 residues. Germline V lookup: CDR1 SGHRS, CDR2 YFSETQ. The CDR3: CASSFRDGIYEQYF. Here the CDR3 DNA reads TGCGCCAGCAGCTTCCGGGACGGAATTTACGAGCAGTACTTC.

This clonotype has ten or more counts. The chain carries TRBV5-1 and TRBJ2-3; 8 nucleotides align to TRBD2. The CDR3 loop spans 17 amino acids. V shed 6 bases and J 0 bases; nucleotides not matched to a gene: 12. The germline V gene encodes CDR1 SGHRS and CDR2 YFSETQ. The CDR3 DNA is TGCGCCAGCAAAAGGGGGAGCAGCGGGGGTAGCACAGATACGCAGTATTTT. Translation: CASKRGSSGGSTDTQYF. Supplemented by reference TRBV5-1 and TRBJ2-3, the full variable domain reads KAGVTQTPRYLIKTRGQQVTLSCSPISGHRSVSWYQQTPGQGLQFLFEYFSETQRNKGNFPGRFSGRQFSNSRSEMNVSTLELGDSALYLCASKRGSSGGSTDTQYFGPGTRLTVL.

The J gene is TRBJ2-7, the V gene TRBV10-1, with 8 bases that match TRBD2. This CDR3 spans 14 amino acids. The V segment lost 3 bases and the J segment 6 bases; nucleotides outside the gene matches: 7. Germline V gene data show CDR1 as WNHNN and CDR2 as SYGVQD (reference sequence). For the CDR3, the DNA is TGCGCCAGCAGTGACAACGGGGGGGTTGGCGAGCAGTACTTC. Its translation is CASSDNGGVGEQYF.

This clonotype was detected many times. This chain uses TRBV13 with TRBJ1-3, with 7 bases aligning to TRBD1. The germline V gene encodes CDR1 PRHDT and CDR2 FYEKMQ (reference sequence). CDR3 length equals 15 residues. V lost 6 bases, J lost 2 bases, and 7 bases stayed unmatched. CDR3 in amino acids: CASSYRTGAGNTIYF. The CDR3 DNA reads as TGTGCCAGCAGTTATCGGACAGGAGCTGGAAACACCATATATTTT.

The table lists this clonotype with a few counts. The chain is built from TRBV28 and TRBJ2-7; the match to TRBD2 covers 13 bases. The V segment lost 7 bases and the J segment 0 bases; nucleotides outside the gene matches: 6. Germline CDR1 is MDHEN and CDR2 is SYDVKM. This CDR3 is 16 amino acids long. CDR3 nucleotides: TGTGCCAGCACTCCCGGACTAGCGGGAGTCTCCTACGAGCAGTACTTC. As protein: CASTPGLAGVSYEQYF.

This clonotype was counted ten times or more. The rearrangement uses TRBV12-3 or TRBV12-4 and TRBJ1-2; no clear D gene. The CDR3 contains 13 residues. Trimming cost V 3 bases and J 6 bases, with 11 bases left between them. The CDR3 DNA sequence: TGTGCCAGCAGTTTGTCCCCCATGAATGGCTACACCTTC. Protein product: CASSLSPMNGYTF.

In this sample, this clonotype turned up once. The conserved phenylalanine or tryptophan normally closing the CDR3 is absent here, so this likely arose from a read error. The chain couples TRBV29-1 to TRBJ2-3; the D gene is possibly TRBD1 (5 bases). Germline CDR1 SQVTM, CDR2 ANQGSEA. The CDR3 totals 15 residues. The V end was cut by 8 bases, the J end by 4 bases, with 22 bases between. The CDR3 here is CSSVEGVGPADTQYS. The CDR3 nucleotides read TGCAGCAGCGTTGAAGGTGTGGGGCCCGCAGATACGCAGTATTCT.

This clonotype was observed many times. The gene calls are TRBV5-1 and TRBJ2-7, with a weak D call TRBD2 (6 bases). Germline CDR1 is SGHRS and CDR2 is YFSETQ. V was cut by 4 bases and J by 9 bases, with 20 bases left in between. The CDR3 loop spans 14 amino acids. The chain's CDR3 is CASSNPAGPVGQYF. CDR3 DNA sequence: TGCGCCAGCAGCAACCCGGCGGGGCCAGTCGGGCAGTACTTC.

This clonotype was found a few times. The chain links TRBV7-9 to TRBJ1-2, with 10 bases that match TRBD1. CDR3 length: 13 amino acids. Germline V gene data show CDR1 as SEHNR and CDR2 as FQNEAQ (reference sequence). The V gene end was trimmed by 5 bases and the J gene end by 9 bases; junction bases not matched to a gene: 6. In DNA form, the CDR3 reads TGTGCCAGCAGCCTCGGACAGGGGGTCCGCTACACCTTC. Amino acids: CASSLGQGVRYTF.

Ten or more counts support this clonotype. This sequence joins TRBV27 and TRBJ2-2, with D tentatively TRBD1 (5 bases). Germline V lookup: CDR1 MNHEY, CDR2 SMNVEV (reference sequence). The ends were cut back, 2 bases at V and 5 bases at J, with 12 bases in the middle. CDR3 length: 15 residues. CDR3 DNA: TGTGCCAGCAGTTTAAGTGGTCAGGGAACCGGGGAGCTGTTTTTT. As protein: CASSLSGQGTGELFF.